A single sample is the source of the 10 T cell receptor beta chains below, sequenced in a study of T cells in Graves' hyperthyroidism and ophthalmopathy. RNA transcripts provided the source from which TCR beta CDR3 regions were amplified. HTBI primers were the set used in a first-round RT-PCR of the TCR CDR3. From the multiplex PCR reads, TCRdb called clonotypes with MiXCR, one entry per CDR3 protein. The repertoire holds 500,000 to 550,000 distinct CDR3 sequences, about 20% seen once, with 26% in the top ten. The specimen was blood. Source of these receptors: a man between 18 and 35 years old with Graves' hyperthyroidism.

This clonotype showed up many times. The rearrangement uses TRBV15 and TRBJ2-7, with D possibly matching TRBD2 (5 bases). With 1 base removed from V and 7 bases from J, the gap between germline ends came to 5 bases. CDR1 and CDR2 (germline): LNHNV, YYDKDF (reference sequence). The CDR3 covers 11 residues. The CDR3 DNA follows: TGTGCCACCAGCAGAGGAGGGGAGCAGTACTTC. Translated, it gives CATSRGGEQYF.

The chain combines TRBV12-3 or TRBV12-4 with TRBJ1-1; D remains ambiguous. The ends were cut back, 6 bases at V and 6 bases at J, with 11 bases in the middle. The CDR3 runs to 12 residues. The CDR3 nucleotides read TGTGCCAGCAGGCTTCGGGTCGCTGAAGCTTTCTTT. It codes for CASRLRVAEAFF.

There are many counts of this clonotype. V usage is TRBV7-9 and J usage is TRBJ1-2; no firm D call. Per the germline V gene, CDR1 is SEHNR and CDR2 is FQNEAQ (reference sequence). The CDR3 is made up of 14 amino acids. V lost 5 bases, J lost 3 bases, and 13 bases lay in between. This chain's CDR3 is CASSQQEFDYGYTF. CDR3 in DNA: TGTGCCAGCAGCCAGCAGGAGTTCGACTATGGCTACACCTTC. Supplemented by reference TRBV7-9 and TRBJ1-2, the full variable domain reads DTGVSQNPRHKITKRGQNVTFRCDPISEHNRLYWYRQTLGQGPEFLTYFQNEAQLEKSRLLSDRFSAERPKGSFSTLEIQRTEQGDSAMYLCASSQQEFDYGYTFGSGTRLTVV.

The chain has TRBV7-9 and TRBJ1-1, with TRBD1 matching 7 bases. In germline, CDR1 is SEHNR, CDR2 FQNEAQ (reference sequence). The length of the CDR3 is 15 residues. V was pared by 2 bases and J by 1 base, with 4 bases of the junction left unmatched. This chain's CDR3 is CASSLQRQGNTEAFF. Here the CDR3 DNA reads TGTGCCAGCAGCTTACAGAGACAGGGGAACACTGAAGCTTTCTTT.

The CDR3 region is CASSLYGLNTEAFF. CDR3 DNA sequence: TGCGCCAGCAGCTTGTACGGGCTTAACACTGAAGCTTTCTTT. The gene calls are TRBV5-1 and TRBJ1-1; D is unclear. CDR1 and CDR2 from the germline V gene are SGHRS and YFSETQ. V dropped 1 base and J dropped 2 bases, with 9 bases sitting between them. The CDR3 totals 14 residues.

In its sample, this clonotype was seen many times. The chain employs TRBV7-9 and TRBJ1-3, with 10 positions matching TRBD1. This CDR3 has 15 amino acids. Germline values: CDR1 SEHNR, CDR2 FQNEAQ (reference sequence). V lost 5 bases and J lost 3; bases outside the gene matches: 4. The DNA for the CDR3 is TGTGCCAGCAGCCAGACAGGGGGCTTTGGAAACACCATATATTTT. Translating gives CASSQTGGFGNTIYF.

This chain links TRBV30 with TRBJ1-2, with 9 bases that match TRBD1. CDR1 and CDR2 from the germline V gene are GTSNPN and SVGIG (reference sequence). The ends lost 7 bases at V and 5 bases at J; junction bases unmatched: 5. This CDR3 contains 12 residues. This chain's CDR3 is CAFSDRGYGYTF. Here the CDR3 DNA reads TGTGCCTTTTCAGACAGGGGGTATGGCTACACCTTC. Full variable domain (missing parts from reference TRBV30 and TRBJ1-2): SQTIHQWPATLVQPVGSPLSLECTVEGTSNPNLYWYRQAAGRGLQLLFYSVGIGQISSEVPQNLSASRPQDRQFILSSKKLLLSDSGFYLCAFSDRGYGYTFGSGTRLTVV.

This clonotype has a count of ten or more. The V gene is TRBV15, the J gene TRBJ2-7; D ambiguous. Trimming removed 0 bases at V and 2 bases at J, with 8 bases between. The length of the CDR3 is 14 residues. Per the germline V gene, CDR1 is LNHNV and CDR2 is YYDKDF (reference sequence). This CDR3 is CATSRDGAPYEQYF. The CDR3 nucleotides read TGTGCCACCAGCAGAGATGGTGCACCCTACGAGCAGTACTTC.

In its sample, this clonotype was seen many times. The chain has TRBV28 and TRBJ1-5; D call uncertain. Germline V CDR1 and CDR2: MDHEN, SYDVKM. The CDR3 spans 15 residues. V gave up 6 bases and J gave up 5 bases, with 17 bases separating them. The CDR3 region has the DNA TGTGCCAGCAGCCCCAACGGGGTTATCGATCAGCCCCAGCATTTT. It encodes CASSPNGVIDQPQHF.

Ten or more counts support this clonotype. The rearrangement links TRBV30 to TRBJ2-5, with D perhaps TRBD2 (6 bases). The ends were cut back, 0 bases at V and 7 bases at J, with 12 bases in the middle. This CDR3 region has 13 residues. CDR1 is GTSNPN and CDR2 is SVGIG in the germline V gene (reference sequence). In DNA, the CDR3 is TGTGCCTGGAGTGTTGTGGGGGGAAGGACCCAGTACTTC. It encodes CAWSVVGGRTQYF. The variable domain in full, with the rest retrieved from reference TRBV30 and TRBJ2-5, is SQTIHQWPATLVQPVGSPLSLECTVEGTSNPNLYWYRQAAGRGLQLLFYSVGIGQISSEVPQNLSASRPQDRQFILSSKKLLLSDSGFYLCAWSVVGGRTQYFGPGTRLLVL.